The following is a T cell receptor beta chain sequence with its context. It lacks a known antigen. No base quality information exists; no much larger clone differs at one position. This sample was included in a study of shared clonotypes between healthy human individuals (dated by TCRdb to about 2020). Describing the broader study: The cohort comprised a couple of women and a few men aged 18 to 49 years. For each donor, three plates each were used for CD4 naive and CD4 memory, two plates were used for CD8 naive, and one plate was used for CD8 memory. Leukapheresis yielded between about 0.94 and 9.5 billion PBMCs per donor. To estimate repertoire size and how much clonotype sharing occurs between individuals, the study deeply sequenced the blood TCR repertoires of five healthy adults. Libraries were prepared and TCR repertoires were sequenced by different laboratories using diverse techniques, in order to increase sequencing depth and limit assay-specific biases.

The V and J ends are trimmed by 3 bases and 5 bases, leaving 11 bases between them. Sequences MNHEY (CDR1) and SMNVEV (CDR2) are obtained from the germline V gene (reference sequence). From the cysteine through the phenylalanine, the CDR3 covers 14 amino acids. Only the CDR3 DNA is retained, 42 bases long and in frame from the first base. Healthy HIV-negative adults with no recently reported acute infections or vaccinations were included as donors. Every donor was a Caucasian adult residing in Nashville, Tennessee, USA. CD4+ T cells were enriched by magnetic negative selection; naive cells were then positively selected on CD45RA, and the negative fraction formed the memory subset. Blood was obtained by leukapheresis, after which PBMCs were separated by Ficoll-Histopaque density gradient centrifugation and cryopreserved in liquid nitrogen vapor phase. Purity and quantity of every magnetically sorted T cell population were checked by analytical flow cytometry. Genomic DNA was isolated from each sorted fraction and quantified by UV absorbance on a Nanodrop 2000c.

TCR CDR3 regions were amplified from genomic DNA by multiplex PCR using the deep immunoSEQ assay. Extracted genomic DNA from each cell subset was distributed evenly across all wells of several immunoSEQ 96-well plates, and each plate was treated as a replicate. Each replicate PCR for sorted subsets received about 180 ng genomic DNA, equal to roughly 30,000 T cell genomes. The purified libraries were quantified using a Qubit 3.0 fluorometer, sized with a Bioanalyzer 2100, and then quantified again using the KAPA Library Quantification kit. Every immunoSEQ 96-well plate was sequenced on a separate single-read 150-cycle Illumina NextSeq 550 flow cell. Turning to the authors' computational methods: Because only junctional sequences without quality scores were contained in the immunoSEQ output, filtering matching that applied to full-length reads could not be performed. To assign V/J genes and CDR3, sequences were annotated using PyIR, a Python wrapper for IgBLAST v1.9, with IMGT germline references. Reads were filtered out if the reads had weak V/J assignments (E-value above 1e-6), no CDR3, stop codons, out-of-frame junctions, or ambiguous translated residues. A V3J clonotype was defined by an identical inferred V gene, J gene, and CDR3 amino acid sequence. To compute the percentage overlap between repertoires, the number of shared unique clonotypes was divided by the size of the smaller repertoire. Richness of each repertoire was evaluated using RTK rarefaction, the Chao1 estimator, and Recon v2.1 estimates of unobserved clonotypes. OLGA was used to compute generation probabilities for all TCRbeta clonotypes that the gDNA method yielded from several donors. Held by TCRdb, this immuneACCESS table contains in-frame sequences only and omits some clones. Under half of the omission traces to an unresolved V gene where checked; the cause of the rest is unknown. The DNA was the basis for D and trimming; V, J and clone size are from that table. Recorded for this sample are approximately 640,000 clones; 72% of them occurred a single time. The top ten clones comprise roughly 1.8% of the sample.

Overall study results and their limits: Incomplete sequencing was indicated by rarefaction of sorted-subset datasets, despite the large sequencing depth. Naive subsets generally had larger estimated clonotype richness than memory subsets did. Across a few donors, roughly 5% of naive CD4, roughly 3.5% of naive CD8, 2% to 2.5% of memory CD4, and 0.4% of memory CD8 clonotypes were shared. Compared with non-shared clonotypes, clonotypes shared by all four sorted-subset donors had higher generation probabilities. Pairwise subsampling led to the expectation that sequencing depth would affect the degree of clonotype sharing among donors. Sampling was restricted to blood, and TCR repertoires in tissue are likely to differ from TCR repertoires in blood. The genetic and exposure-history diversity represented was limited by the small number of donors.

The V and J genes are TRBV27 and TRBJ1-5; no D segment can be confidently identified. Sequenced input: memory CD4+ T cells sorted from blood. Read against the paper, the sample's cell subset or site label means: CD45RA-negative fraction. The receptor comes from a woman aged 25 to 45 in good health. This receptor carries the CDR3 CASSLRDSDQPQHF. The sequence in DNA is TGTGCCAGCAGTTTGAGGGATTCAGATCAGCCCCAGCATTTT.